This T cell receptor beta chain was identified during a study of OX40 agonist ivuxolimab in advanced cancers. Some clones are missing from TCRdb's copy, which holds only in-frame ones; the method was immunoSEQ multiplex PCR. Here the sample spans 95,000 to 100,000 clones, roughly 80% being singletons. The V and J ends lost 8 bases and 1 base respectively, with 11 bases between them. This CDR3 has 13 amino acids. Germline V gene data show CDR1 as LNHDA and CDR2 as SQIVND (reference sequence). This chain joins TRBV19 and TRBJ1-1; no definite D call. The sequencing here drew on CD4+ or CD8+ T cells sorted from blood, taken in a trial of the OX40 agonist ivuxolimab. The origin of this receptor is an adult with an advanced solid tumor such as melanoma, head and neck, liver or kidney cancer. The CDR3 bases are TGTGCCAGTCGGAACCGGGGGAACACTGAAGCTTTCTTT. It translates to CASRNRGNTEAFF.